Below, one T cell receptor beta chain is given with its context. V lost 2 bases to trimming and J lost 2 bases, with 6 bases between them. The CDR3 covers 14 residues. CDR1 SNHLY and CDR2 FYNNEI come from the germline V gene. The sample comes from a study of shared clonotypes between healthy human individuals. This table comes from immunoSEQ multiplex PCR, and its TCRdb copy is limited to in-frame clones, with some not included. The sample has 2 million to 2.5 million clones, 95% seen once. The sample comprised naive CD4+ T cells sorted from blood. The subset denotes: CD45RA+ positively selected. V is TRBV2 and J is TRBJ2-2, with unresolved D. This receptor was taken from a man aged 18 to 35 in good health. The CDR3 is CASSEFLNTGELFF. CDR3 sequence (DNA): TGTGCCAGCAGTGAATTCCTCAACACCGGGGAGCTGTTTTTT.